These 25 T cell receptor beta chains came from one sample sequenced in a study of T cells in narcolepsy. TCRdb's table, derived via immunoSEQ multiplex PCR, lists solely in-frame clones and lacks some. The sample lists about 21,000 clones; 92% were seen once. The sample taken for sequencing was CD45RA- memory CD4+ T cells from PBMCs. All receptors derive from a human donor with narcolepsy.

This clone is a singleton in its sample. The genes are TRBV19 and TRBJ1-2, with TRBD1 matching over 8 bases. This CDR3 contains 14 residues. The V gene's germline CDR1 is LNHDA and CDR2 SQIVND (reference sequence). The V segment lost 7 bases and the J segment 4 bases; nucleotides outside the gene matches: 8. This CDR3 is CASTRQGSGYGYTF. The CDR3 region has the DNA TGTGCCAGTACCCGACAGGGGTCGGGCTATGGCTACACCTTC.

The rearrangement uses TRBV6-1 and TRBJ1-1, with 7 bases fitting TRBD1. The germline V gene encodes CDR1 MNHNS and CDR2 SASEGT. J was trimmed by 7 bases and V by 6 bases; bases with no gene match: 8. The CDR3 has 13 residues. The CDR3 region is CASRHRDRNEAFF. The CDR3 nucleotides are TGTGCCAGCAGACATCGGGACAGAAATGAAGCTTTCTTT.

The gene calls are TRBV5-1 and TRBJ2-5, with TRBD2 matching 12 bases. CDR1 SGHRS and CDR2 YFSETQ come from the germline V gene. Trimming took 5 bases from V and 4 from J; bases not matched to a gene: 3. The CDR3 runs to 14 residues. CDR3 sequence (DNA): TGCGCCAGCAGACCGGGACTAGCGGGAGAGACCCAGTACTTC. It specifies CASRPGLAGETQYF.

The chain couples TRBV6-1 to TRBJ1-3; D is unresolved. The germline V and J ends were trimmed by 10 bases and 2 bases, with 15 bases remaining between them. This CDR3 has 14 residues. The germline V gene encodes CDR1 MNHNS and CDR2 SASEGT. Written as DNA, the CDR3 is TGTGCCACGAAAACCCCGGGTCCTGGAAACACCATATATTTT. Its translation: CATKTPGPGNTIYF.

The chain links TRBV25-1 to TRBJ1-1; 7 positions agree with TRBD1. V was pared by 1 base and J by 1 base, with 3 bases of the junction left unmatched. The CDR3 loop spans 15 amino acids. The germline V gene encodes CDR1 MGHDK and CDR2 SYGVNS. The CDR3 coding sequence is TGTGCCAGCAGTGAATGGGCAGGGGGGAACACTGAAGCTTTCTTT. The encoded protein is CASSEWAGGNTEAFF. The full variable domain, rest sourced from reference TRBV25-1 and TRBJ1-1, is EADIYQTPRYLVIGTGKKITLECSQTMGHDKMYWYQQDPGMELHLIHYSYGVNSTEKGDLSSESTVSRIRTEHFPLTLESARPSHTSQYLCASSEWAGGNTEAFFGQGTRLTVV.

The rearrangement joins TRBV7-2 to TRBJ2-3, with D uncertain. This CDR3 has 17 residues. V was cut by 6 bases and J by 1 base, with 20 bases left in between. Germline lookup yields CDR1 SGHTA and CDR2 FQGNSA. The CDR3 spells CASSKLGVGRGTDTQYF. CDR3 in DNA: TGTGCCAGCAGTAAACTTGGGGTAGGAAGGGGCACAGATACGCAGTATTTT.

There are a few counts of this clone. The V call is TRBV28, the J call TRBJ1-4; D is ambiguous. Germline V gene lookup returns CDR1 MDHEN and CDR2 SYDVKM. Trimming left V 10 bases short and J 8 bases short, with 11 bases between. This CDR3 is 11 amino acids long. The chain's CDR3 is CATGEEEKLFF. In DNA, the CDR3 is TGTGCCACAGGAGAGGAGGAAAAACTGTTTTTT.

This clone was found a few times. The rearrangement uses TRBV5-1 and TRBJ2-2; 7 bases line up with TRBD2. Trimming at V came to 0 bases and at J to 2 bases, leaving 7 bases not matched to a gene. Germline assignment: CDR1 SGHRS and CDR2 YFSETQ. There are 17 residues in the CDR3. In DNA form, the CDR3 reads TGCGCCAGCAGCTTGGGCCTAGCGGTTGTTAACACCGGGGAGCTGTTTTTT. Translating it yields CASSLGLAVVNTGELFF.

The V call is TRBV15, the J call TRBJ2-7; 7 bases are shared with TRBD2. The CDR3 runs to 15 residues. CDR1 LNHNV and CDR2 YYDKDF come from the germline V gene (reference sequence). The ends lost 5 bases at V and 0 bases at J; junction bases unmatched: 7. CDR3 nucleotides: TGTGCCACCAGCGTAGGAGGGACTACCTCCTACGAGCAGTACTTC. Translated: CATSVGGTTSYEQYF.

V is TRBV28 and J is TRBJ2-7; TRBD1 agrees at 8 bases. The germline V gene encodes CDR1 MDHEN and CDR2 SYDVKM. This CDR3 spans 16 amino acids. J was trimmed by 4 bases and V by 2 bases; bases with no gene match: 10. The CDR3 loop is CASSLAPGQGSYEQYF. The CDR3, as DNA: TGTGCCAGCAGTTTAGCCCCTGGACAGGGAAGTTACGAGCAGTACTTC.

The rearrangement links TRBV2 to TRBJ2-5, with D unclear. CDR1 and CDR2 (germline): SNHLY, FYNNEI. Trimming shortened V by 5 bases and J by 7 bases, and 5 bases separated the two germline ends. The CDR3 sequence is 10 residues long. The CDR3 coding sequence is TGTGCCAGCAGTAGGGCGACCCAGTACTTC. Encoded protein: CASSRATQYF.

This clone was counted a single time. V is TRBV10-2 and J is TRBJ1-5; perhaps TRBD1 as D (6 bases). Germline V gene lookup returns CDR1 WSHSY and CDR2 SAAADI. The CDR3 consists of 10 residues. V was clipped by 7 bases and J by 11 bases, with 9 bases between them. The CDR3 region has the DNA TGCGCCAGCACCAGGGGAGCCCAGCATTTT. Protein sequence: CASTRGAQHF.

This chain links TRBV10-3 with TRBJ2-1; 7 nucleotides agree with TRBD1. Trimming at V came to 0 bases and at J to 9 bases, leaving 5 bases not matched to a gene. Germline values: CDR1 ENHRY, CDR2 SYGVKD. This CDR3 has 14 amino acids. CDR3 bases: TGTGCCATCAGTGAGTCCGCAGGGGGAAGTGAGCAGTTCTTC. Protein product: CAISESAGGSEQFF.

The rearrangement joins TRBV19 to TRBJ2-7; 9 bases fit TRBD1. This CDR3 region has 16 residues. The V gene end was trimmed by 6 bases and the J gene end by 2 bases; junction bases not matched to a gene: 11. Per germline, CDR1 LNHDA and CDR2 SQIVND (reference sequence). The CDR3 region is CASRVSTGGTTYEQYF. CDR3 DNA sequence: TGTGCCAGTAGGGTGAGCACAGGGGGCACAACCTACGAGCAGTACTTC. The whole variable domain, filled in from reference TRBV19 and TRBJ2-7, reads DGGITQSPKYLFRKEGQNVTLSCEQNLNHDAMYWYRQDPGQGLRLIYYSQIVNDFQKGDIAEGYSVSREKKESFPLTVTSAQKNPTAFYLCASRVSTGGTTYEQYFGPGTRLTVT.

In its sample, this clone was seen once. The chain uses TRBV19 and TRBJ1-6, with no clear D. The germline V gene has CDR1 LNHDA and CDR2 SQIVND (reference sequence). The germline V and J ends were trimmed by 5 bases and 7 bases, with 6 bases remaining between them. The CDR3 has 12 amino acids. CDR3 protein: CASSLTNSPLHF. The CDR3 region has the DNA TGTGCCAGTAGTCTCACCAATTCACCCCTCCACTTT. The variable domain in full, with the rest retrieved from reference TRBV19 and TRBJ1-6, is DGGITQSPKYLFRKEGQNVTLSCEQNLNHDAMYWYRQDPGQGLRLIYYSQIVNDFQKGDIAEGYSVSREKKESFPLTVTSAQKNPTAFYLCASSLTNSPLHFGNGTRLTVT.

The CDR3 sequence: CASSAGLSTDTQYF. The CDR3 DNA sequence: TGTGCCAGCAGTGCCGGACTTAGCACAGATACGCAGTATTTT. The gene calls are TRBV25-1 and TRBJ2-3, with D maybe TRBD2 (5 bases). Trimming took 4 bases from V and 0 from J, leaving 8 bases between them. Germline CDR1 reads MGHDK; CDR2 reads SYGVNS. This CDR3 is built from 14 residues. The entire variable domain, with the rest obtained from reference TRBV25-1 and TRBJ2-3, is as follows: EADIYQTPRYLVIGTGKKITLECSQTMGHDKMYWYQQDPGMELHLIHYSYGVNSTEKGDLSSESTVSRIRTEHFPLTLESARPSHTSQYLCASSAGLSTDTQYFGPGTRLTVL.

This rearrangement joins TRBV7-2 to TRBJ2-7; 9 bases are shared with TRBD1. CDR3 length: 13 amino acids. CDR1 SGHTA and CDR2 FQGNSA come from the germline V gene. The trim removed 5 bases at V and 7 bases at J, leaving 6 bases unmatched. The CDR3 region is CASSRDRVGEQYF. For the CDR3, the DNA is TGTGCCAGCAGCCGGGACAGGGTGGGAGAGCAGTACTTC.

The chain has TRBV7-2 and TRBJ2-7; no clear D. With 5 bases removed from V and 7 bases from J, the gap between germline ends came to 15 bases. This CDR3 has 13 residues. Looked up from germline, CDR1 is SGHTA and CDR2 is FQGNSA. The DNA of the CDR3 is TGTGCCAGCAGCCAATCGTTAGGGCGTGAGCAGTACTTC. Its protein is CASSQSLGREQYF.

This clone was seen only once. The V gene is TRBV9, the J gene TRBJ2-7; 7 nucleotides align to TRBD2. CDR1 SGDLS and CDR2 YYNGEE come from the germline V gene. V gave up 0 bases and J gave up 3 bases; unmatched junction bases: 6. CDR3 length: 15 amino acids. CDR3 DNA sequence: TGTGCCAGCAGCGTAGCTGTGGGAGGGCACTACGAGCAGTACTTC. Residues: CASSVAVGGHYEQYF. Full variable domain (outside the CDR3, taken from reference TRBV9 and TRBJ2-7): DSGVTQTPKHLITATGQRVTLRCSPRSGDLSVYWYQQSLDQGLQFLIQYYNGEERAKGNILERFSAQQFPDLHSELNLSSLELGDSALYFCASSVAVGGHYEQYFGPGTRLTVT.

The chain is built from TRBV6-5 and TRBJ1-5; no firm D call. This CDR3 is built from 14 residues. Trimming took off 4 bases at V and 6 bases at J, with 13 bases between the two ends. Germline values: CDR1 MNHEY, CDR2 SVGAGI. CDR3 sequence reads: CASSSGGLGQPQHF. For the CDR3, the DNA is TGTGCCAGCAGTTCAGGAGGGTTAGGTCAGCCCCAGCATTTT.

V gene TRBV28 combines with J gene TRBJ2-7, with 9 nucleotides matching TRBD1. CDR1 is MDHEN and CDR2 is SYDVKM in the germline V gene. The V and J ends lost 4 bases and 2 bases, in that order; junction bases with no gene match: 6. This CDR3 has 15 residues. CDR3 sequence reads: CASSSPGTGTYEQYF. The DNA for the CDR3 is TGTGCCAGCAGTTCACCCGGGACAGGGACCTACGAGCAGTACTTC.

The V call is TRBV10-2, the J call TRBJ2-7; 7 bases map to TRBD1. With V trimmed by 2 bases and J by 1 base, 14 bases remained unmatched. CDR3 length: 18 residues. Germline V lookup: CDR1 WSHSY, CDR2 SAAADI. CDR3 amino acids: CASSEAARGRGYSYEQYF. As DNA, the CDR3 is TGCGCCAGCAGTGAGGCCGCAAGGGGGCGAGGATATTCCTACGAGCAGTACTTC.

The chain uses TRBV10-3 and TRBJ2-5, with 9 bases matching TRBD1. Trimming took 8 bases from V and 5 from J; bases not matched to a gene: 6. Germline-derived CDR1 and CDR2 are ENHRY and SYGVKD. The CDR3 loop spans 13 amino acids. CDR3 nucleotide sequence: TGTGCCATCCTACCGACAGGGGGGGAGACCCAGTACTTC. It specifies CAILPTGGETQYF.

The chain links TRBV7-6 to TRBJ2-2; 12 bases are shared with TRBD2. The J segment lost 6 bases and the V segment lost 5 bases, leaving 7 bases of the junction unmatched. CDR3 length: 16 amino acids. CDR1 SGHVS and CDR2 FNYEAQ come from the germline V gene. CDR3: CASSRTSGADSGELFF. As DNA, the CDR3 is TGTGCCAGCAGCCGGACTAGCGGGGCCGATTCCGGGGAGCTGTTTTTT.

A single count supports this clone. As DNA, the CDR3 is TGTGCCAGCAGTTTCGGCTACGGAGTGTGGAAAAGATATAGCGGTCAGCCCCAGCATTTT. Translation gives CASSFGYGVWKRYSGQPQHF. The chain carries TRBV28 and TRBJ1-5; D is uncertain. This CDR3 comprises 20 residues. Per the germline V gene, CDR1 is MDHEN and CDR2 is SYDVKM. Trimming shortened V by 3 bases and J by 6 bases, and 30 bases separated the two germline ends.